This T cell receptor (beta chain) was identified during a study of PD-L1 blockade in urothelial cancer. The overall study: Of under 30 patients, almost 26 were males with bladder-origin urothelial cancer.

CDR3 size: 14 residues. Germline CDR1 SNHLY, CDR2 FYNNEI. Deletions cut 6 bases from V and 0 bases from J, with 12 bases between. Generated by immunoSEQ multiplex PCR, the TCRdb table keeps only in-frame clones and is missing some. This table has tens of thousands of clones, nearly 90% appearing once. The receptor was isolated from a man in his fifties or sixties with urothelial cancer. The sequencing here drew on PBMCs, taken around atezolizumab (anti-PD-L1) treatment. The chain uses TRBV2 and TRBJ2-7; a possible D gene is TRBD1 (6 bases). The CDR3 loop reads CASSPNRVSYEQYF. Here the CDR3 DNA reads TGTGCCAGCAGCCCGAACAGGGTCTCCTACGAGCAGTACTTC.